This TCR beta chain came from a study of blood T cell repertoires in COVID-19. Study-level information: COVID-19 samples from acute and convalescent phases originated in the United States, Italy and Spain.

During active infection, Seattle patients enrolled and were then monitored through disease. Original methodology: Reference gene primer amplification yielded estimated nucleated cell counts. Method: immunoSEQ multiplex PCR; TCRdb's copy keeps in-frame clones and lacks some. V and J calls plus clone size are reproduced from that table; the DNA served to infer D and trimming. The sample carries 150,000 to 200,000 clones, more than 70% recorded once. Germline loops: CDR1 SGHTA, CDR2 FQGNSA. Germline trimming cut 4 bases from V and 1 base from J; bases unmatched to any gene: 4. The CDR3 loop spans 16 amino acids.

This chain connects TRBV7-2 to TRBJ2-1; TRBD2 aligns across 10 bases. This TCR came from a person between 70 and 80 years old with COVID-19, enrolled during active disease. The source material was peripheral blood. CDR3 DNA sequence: TGTGCCAGCAGCTGGACTAGCGGCCCATCCTACAATGAGCAGTTCTTC. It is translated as CASSWTSGPSYNEQFF.